This TCR beta chain is drawn from a study of blood T cell repertoires in COVID-19. V was pared by 7 bases and J by 6 bases, with 4 bases between. CDR1 is SNHLY and CDR2 is FYNNEI in the germline V gene. CDR3 length: 10 amino acids. Assay used: immunoSEQ multiplex PCR; TCRdb lists only in-frame clones, some missing. The sample contains about 220,000 clones, 80% to 85% of which appear only once. This clonotype originated in a woman in her twenties or thirties who had recovered from COVID-19. The V gene is TRBV2, the J gene TRBJ2-1; D is uncertain. Sequenced material: peripheral blood. The chain's CDR3 is CASKSNEQFF. In DNA form, the CDR3 reads TGTGCCAGCAAGAGCAATGAGCAGTTCTTC. The full variable domain, with the rest looked up from reference TRBV2 and TRBJ2-1, is EPEVTQTPSHQVTQMGQEVILRCVPISNHLYFYWYRQILGQKVEFLVSFYNNEISEKSEIFDDQFSVERPDGSNFTLKIRSTKLEDSAMYFCASKSNEQFFGPGTRLTVL.